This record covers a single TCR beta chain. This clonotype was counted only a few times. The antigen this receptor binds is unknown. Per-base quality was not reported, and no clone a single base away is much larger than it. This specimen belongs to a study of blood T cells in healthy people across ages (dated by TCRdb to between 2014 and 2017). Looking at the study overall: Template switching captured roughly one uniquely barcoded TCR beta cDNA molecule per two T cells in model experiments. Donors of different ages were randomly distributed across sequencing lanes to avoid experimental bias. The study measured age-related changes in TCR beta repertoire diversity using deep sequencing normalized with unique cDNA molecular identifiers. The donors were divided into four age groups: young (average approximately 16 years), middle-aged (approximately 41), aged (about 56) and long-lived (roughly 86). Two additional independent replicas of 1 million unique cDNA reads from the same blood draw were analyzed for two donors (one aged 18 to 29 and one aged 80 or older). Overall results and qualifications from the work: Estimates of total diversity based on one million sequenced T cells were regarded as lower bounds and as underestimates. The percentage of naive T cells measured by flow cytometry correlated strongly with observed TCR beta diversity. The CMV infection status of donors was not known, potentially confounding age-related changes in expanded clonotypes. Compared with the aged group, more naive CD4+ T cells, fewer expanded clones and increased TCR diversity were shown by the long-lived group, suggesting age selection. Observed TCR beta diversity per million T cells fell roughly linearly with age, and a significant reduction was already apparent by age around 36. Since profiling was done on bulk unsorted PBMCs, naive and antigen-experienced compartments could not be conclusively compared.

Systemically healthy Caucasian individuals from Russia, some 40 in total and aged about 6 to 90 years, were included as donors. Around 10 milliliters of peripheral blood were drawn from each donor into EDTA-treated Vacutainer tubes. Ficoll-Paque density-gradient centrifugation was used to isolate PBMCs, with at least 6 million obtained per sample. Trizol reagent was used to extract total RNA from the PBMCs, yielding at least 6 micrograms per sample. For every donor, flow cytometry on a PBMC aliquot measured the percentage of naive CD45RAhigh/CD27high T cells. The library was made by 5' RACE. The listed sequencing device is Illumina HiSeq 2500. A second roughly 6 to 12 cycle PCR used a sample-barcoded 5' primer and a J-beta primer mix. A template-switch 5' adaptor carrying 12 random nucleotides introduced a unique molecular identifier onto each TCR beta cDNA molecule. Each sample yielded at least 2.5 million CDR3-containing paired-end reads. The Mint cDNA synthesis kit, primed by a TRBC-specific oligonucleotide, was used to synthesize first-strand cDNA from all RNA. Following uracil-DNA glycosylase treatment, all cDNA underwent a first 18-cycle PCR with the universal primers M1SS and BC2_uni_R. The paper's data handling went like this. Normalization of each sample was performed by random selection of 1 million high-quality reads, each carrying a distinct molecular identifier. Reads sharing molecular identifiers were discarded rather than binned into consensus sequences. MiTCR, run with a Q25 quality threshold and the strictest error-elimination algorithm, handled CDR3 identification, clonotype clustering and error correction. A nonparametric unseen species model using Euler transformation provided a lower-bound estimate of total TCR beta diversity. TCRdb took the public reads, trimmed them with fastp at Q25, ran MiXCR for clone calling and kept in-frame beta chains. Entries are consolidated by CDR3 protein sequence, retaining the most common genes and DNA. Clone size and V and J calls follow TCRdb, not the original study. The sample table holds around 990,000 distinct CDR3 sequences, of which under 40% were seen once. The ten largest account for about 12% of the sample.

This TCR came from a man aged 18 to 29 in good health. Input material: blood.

The DNA sequence reads TGTGCCAGCGGTATGCGGCTCACCGGGGAGCTGTTTTTT. Its product reads: CASGMRLTGELFF. This receptor chain uses TRBV9 and TRBJ2-2; the D gene remains uncertain. CDR1 and CDR2 were assigned from the germline V gene as SGDLS and YYNGEE. The CDR3 goes from the cysteine to the phenylalanine over 13 residues. Only the CDR3 part of the read is kept: 39 bases, read in frame from the first base. V is reduced by 7 bases and J by 4 bases, leaving a spacing of 11 bases between them.